Below, 31 T cell receptor beta chains from the same sample are listed, as sequenced in a study of OX40 agonist ivuxolimab in advanced cancers. The protocol was immunoSEQ multiplex PCR, while the TCRdb copy is restricted to in-frame clones and leaves out a portion. The sample lists about 42,000 clones, roughly 77% seen once, with 2% to 3% in the top ten. The input for sequencing was CD4+ or CD8+ T cells sorted from blood, taken in a trial of the OX40 agonist ivuxolimab. These TCRs come from an adult with an advanced solid tumor such as melanoma, head and neck, liver or kidney cancer.

The V and J genes are TRBV9 and TRBJ2-1, with D unclear. Trimming shortened V by 2 bases and J by 10 bases, and 13 bases separated the two germline ends. CDR1 SGDLS and CDR2 YYNGEE come from the germline V gene. This CDR3 has 13 amino acids. CDR3: CASSVGPLVEQFF. The CDR3, as DNA: TGTGCCAGCAGCGTTGGCCCTCTGGTCGAGCAGTTCTTC.

This clone was found once. The chain joins TRBV9 to TRBJ2-2; 8 positions agree with TRBD2. V lost 4 bases, J lost 2 bases, and 7 bases stayed unmatched. CDR3 size: 16 residues. The germline CDR1 and CDR2 sequences are SGDLS and YYNGEE. CDR3 nucleotides: TGTGCCAGCAGCACCTACGGACTAGCCAACACCGGGGAGCTGTTTTTT. Translated, it gives CASSTYGLANTGELFF.

Note on this clone: Other DNA sequences in the same sample also yield this CDR3. The chain combines TRBV30 with TRBJ2-5; D unresolved. Per the germline V gene, CDR1 is GTSNPN and CDR2 is SVGIG (reference sequence). V lost 2 bases and J lost 4, with 5 bases in between. The CDR3 is 11 residues long. The chain's CDR3 is CAWSWGETQYF. In DNA form, the CDR3 reads TGTGCCTGGAGTTGGGGAGAGACCCAGTACTTC.

The chain joins TRBV5-4 to TRBJ1-1; weak D call: TRBD1 (6 bases). CDR1 and CDR2 from the germline V gene are SGHNT and YYREEE (reference sequence). CDR3 length equals 15 residues. The V and J ends lost 3 bases and 0 bases respectively, with 12 bases between them. CDR3 region: CASSSQGVMNTEAFF. The DNA of the CDR3 is TGTGCCAGCAGCTCACAGGGAGTTATGAACACTGAAGCTTTCTTT. The full variable domain, with the rest looked up from reference TRBV5-4 and TRBJ1-1, is ETGVTQSPTHLIKTRGQQVTLRCSSQSGHNTVSWYQQALGQGPQFIFQYYREEENGRGNFPPRFSGLQFPNYSSELNVNALELDDSALYLCASSSQGVMNTEAFFGQGTRLTVV.

The V gene is TRBV10-3, the J gene TRBJ1-5, with unresolved D. The CDR3 consists of 15 residues. CDR1 and CDR2 (germline): ENHRY, SYGVKD. The V end lost 4 bases, the J end lost 3 bases, and 13 bases lay between the germline ends. CDR3 sequence (DNA): TGTGCCATCAGTGGCCACGGCAGCCCCAATCAGCCCCAGCATTTT. The encoded protein is CAISGHGSPNQPQHF.

The CDR3 loop is CASSPLTGGTGYTF. The DNA of the CDR3 is TGTGCCAGCTCACCACTAACAGGGGGTACTGGCTACACCTTC. The chain couples TRBV18 to TRBJ1-2; 8 positions agree with TRBD1. CDR1 is KGHSH, CDR2 LQKENI, per germline. With 1 base clipped from V and 7 bases from J, the junction kept 5 bases outside the gene matches. The CDR3 is 14 residues long.

The genes are TRBV6-6 and TRBJ1-4; 7 nucleotides align to TRBD1. CDR1 is MNHNY, CDR2 SVGAGI, per germline (reference sequence). The CDR3 contains 14 residues. V trimming: 7 bases; J trimming: 6 bases; junction bases outside the gene matches: 8. CDR3 amino acids: CASTGQAKYEKLFF. For the CDR3, the DNA is TGTGCCAGCACCGGACAGGCGAAGTATGAAAAACTGTTTTTT.

The rearrangement joins TRBV27 to TRBJ1-3; possible D gene TRBD1, 6 bases. Germline V gives CDR1 MNHEY, CDR2 SMNVEV (reference sequence). This CDR3 comprises 16 residues. Trimming cost V 6 bases and J 5 bases, with 20 bases left between them. The CDR3 here is CASRTLTGYSRNTIYF. The CDR3 DNA is TGTGCCAGCAGGACCCTGACAGGTTACAGCAGAAACACCATATATTTT.

The chain has TRBV28 and TRBJ1-1; D gene ambiguous. V was cut by 1 base and J by 0 bases, with 3 bases left in between. The CDR3 extends over 13 amino acids. Germline CDR1 MDHEN, CDR2 SYDVKM. The CDR3: CASSLFMNTEAFF. In DNA, the CDR3 is TGTGCCAGCAGTTTATTTATGAACACTGAAGCTTTCTTT.

V is TRBV6-5 and J is TRBJ1-3; D ambiguous. Germline V gives CDR1 MNHEY, CDR2 SVGAGI. The CDR3 has 15 residues. The V end was cut by 2 bases, the J end by 0 bases, with 8 bases between. CDR3: CASSYGSRSGNTIYF. In DNA, the CDR3 is TGTGCCAGCAGTTACGGCAGTCGCTCTGGAAACACCATATATTTT.

The chain employs TRBV19 and TRBJ2-7; 10 nucleotides align to TRBD1. J gave up 0 bases and V 4 bases, and 0 bases lay outside the gene matches. Germline V CDR1 and CDR2: LNHDA, SQIVND (reference sequence). The CDR3 consists of 14 residues. The CDR3 DNA sequence: TGTGCCAGTAGTAGGACAGGGGGCTCCTACGAGCAGTACTTC. Protein product: CASSRTGGSYEQYF.

This chain links TRBV5-1 with TRBJ2-7; weak D call: TRBD2 (5 bases). The CDR3 extends over 16 amino acids. Trimming shortened V by 1 base and J by 0 bases, and 14 bases separated the two germline ends. CDR1 and CDR2 from the germline V gene are SGHRS and YFSETQ. Here the CDR3 reads CASSLTGSGLSYEQYF. The CDR3, as DNA: TGCGCCAGCAGCTTGACCGGGTCTGGACTCTCCTACGAGCAGTACTTC.

The V call is TRBV2, the J call TRBJ1-2; 7 bases are a match to TRBD1. CDR3 length equals 14 residues. Germline V gives CDR1 SNHLY, CDR2 FYNNEI. The junction had 10 bases not matched to a gene; V was cut back by 6 bases and J by 6 bases. This chain's CDR3 is CASSVQGPEDGYTF. CDR3 nucleotides: TGTGCCAGCAGCGTACAGGGGCCTGAGGATGGCTACACCTTC.

The genes are TRBV7-9 and TRBJ2-2; D unclear. This CDR3 region has 14 residues. Trimming removed 5 bases at V and 6 bases at J, with 13 bases between. Germline CDR1 and CDR2: SEHNR and FQNEAQ (reference sequence). The DNA for the CDR3 is TGTGCCAGCAGCCCCCAGACGTGGCCCGGGGAGCTGTTTTTT. Protein sequence: CASSPQTWPGELFF.

V gene TRBV30 combines with J gene TRBJ1-1; D might be TRBD1 (6 bases). Germline V gives CDR1 GTSNPN, CDR2 SVGIG (reference sequence). Trimming pared 0 bases from V and 5 bases from J, leaving 16 bases between. This CDR3 is 15 amino acids long. CDR3 DNA sequence: TGTGCCTGGAGTGTGGAGCGGGGGCAGGGGACTGAAGCTTTCTTT. Its translation is CAWSVERGQGTEAFF.

J is TRBJ2-7 and V is TRBV5-8, with TRBD2 as a possible D gene (6 bases). The CDR3 consists of 12 residues. CDR1 is SGHTS, CDR2 YDEGEE, per germline. V was shortened by 3 bases and J by 6 bases, with 10 bases between the two germline ends. The CDR3 region is CASSYRESEQYV. Written as DNA, the CDR3 is TGTGCCAGCAGCTACCGGGAGAGCGAGCAGTACGTC.

This clone was observed a few times. The rearrangement links TRBV9 to TRBJ1-1; D not resolved. Trimming took off 4 bases at V and 2 bases at J, with 9 bases between the two ends. Germline CDR1 reads SGDLS; CDR2 reads YYNGEE. This CDR3 contains 13 residues. In DNA form, the CDR3 reads TGTGCCAGCAGCAAAAGAGGAAACACTGAAGCTTTCTTT. Protein product: CASSKRGNTEAFF. Combining the CDR3 with reference TRBV9 and TRBJ1-1 gives the whole variable domain DSGVTQTPKHLITATGQRVTLRCSPRSGDLSVYWYQQSLDQGLQFLIQYYNGEERAKGNILERFSAQQFPDLHSELNLSSLELGDSALYFCASSKRGNTEAFFGQGTRLTVV.

The V call is TRBV5-4, the J call TRBJ2-1, with TRBD2 as a possible D gene (7 bases). The CDR3 has 16 residues. Trimming removed 2 bases from V and 1 base from J, with 13 bases in between. CDR1 and CDR2 from the germline V gene are SGHNT and YYREEE (reference sequence). Here the CDR3 DNA reads TGTGCCAGCAGCTTAGGCGGGGGCGGGTCCTACAATGAGCAGTTCTTC. It codes for CASSLGGGGSYNEQFF.

The chain joins TRBV7-9 to TRBJ2-5; tentatively, D is TRBD2 (5 bases). The CDR3 is 13 amino acids. The V end lost 5 bases, the J end lost 5 bases, and 12 bases lay between the germline ends. CDR1 and CDR2 (germline): SEHNR, FQNEAQ (reference sequence). The CDR3 sequence: CASSRGFLETQYF. The CDR3 bases are TGTGCCAGCAGCCGGGGATTTCTTGAGACCCAGTACTTC. Filled out from reference TRBV7-9 and TRBJ2-5, the complete variable domain reads DTGVSQNPRHKITKRGQNVTFRCDPISEHNRLYWYRQTLGQGPEFLTYFQNEAQLEKSRLLSDRFSAERPKGSFSTLEIQRTEQGDSAMYLCASSRGFLETQYFGPGTRLLVL.

This clone was seen a handful of times. The CDR3 nucleotides are TGTGCCAGCAGCTTGGGTTATGGGGGTGAAGCTTTCTTT. It yields the protein CASSLGYGGEAFF. The chain links TRBV5-4 to TRBJ1-1; tentative D call: TRBD1 (5 bases). This CDR3 is 13 amino acids long. V lost 0 bases to trimming and J lost 7 bases, with 10 bases between them. Germline V lookup: CDR1 SGHNT, CDR2 YYREEE (reference sequence).

The rearrangement joins TRBV25-1 to TRBJ1-2, with a weak D call TRBD1 (6 bases). This CDR3 is 14 amino acids long. V lost 6 bases and J 8 bases, leaving 19 bases between the germline ends. Germline V gene data show CDR1 as MGHDK and CDR2 as SYGVNS. The CDR3 sequence is CASSPTGPGGGYTF. The CDR3 DNA is TGTGCCAGCAGCCCAACAGGGCCGGGTGGCGGCTACACCTTC.

This clone was observed a single time. V and J are TRBV7-2 and TRBJ2-5; the D gene is possibly TRBD2 (6 bases). The J call may be wrong; the DNA end is better matched by TRBJ2-7. The CDR3 has 16 amino acids. Germline V lookup: CDR1 SGHTA, CDR2 FQGNSA. This CDR3 is CASSPPGFGSSNEQYF. CDR3 bases: TGTGCCAGCAGCCCCCCTGGATTCGGGAGCAGCAACGAGCAGTACTTC.

V gene TRBV5-8 combines with J gene TRBJ2-2; no definite D call. Trimming removed 0 bases from V and 6 bases from J, with 12 bases in between. The CDR3 consists of 15 residues. In germline, CDR1 is SGHTS, CDR2 YDEGEE. The CDR3 loop is CASSLAVQWSGELFF. CDR3 in DNA: TGTGCCAGCAGCTTGGCGGTCCAATGGTCCGGGGAGCTGTTTTTT.

V and J are TRBV7-2 and TRBJ2-1; D is unclear. Looked up from germline, CDR1 is SGHTA and CDR2 is FQGNSA. Trimming shortened V by 3 bases and J by 9 bases, and 15 bases separated the two germline ends. This CDR3 comprises 14 residues. CDR3 coding DNA: TGTGCCAGCAGCTTCGAGGAGCCGTACCGTGAGCAGTTCTTC. Its translation: CASSFEEPYREQFF. Together with reference TRBV7-2 and TRBJ2-1, the CDR3 gives the full variable domain: GAGVSQSPSNKVTEKGKDVELRCDPISGHTALYWYRQSLGQGLEFLIYFQGNSAPDKSGLPSDRFSAERTGGSVSTLTIQRTQQEDSAVYLCASSFEEPYREQFFGPGTRLTVL.

This clone appeared a few times. The V gene is TRBV7-6, the J gene TRBJ1-5; TRBD1 agrees at 9 bases. The length of the CDR3 is 13 residues. The germline gives CDR1 SGHVS, CDR2 FNYEAQ. Trimming removed 5 bases from V and 8 bases from J; junction bases left unmatched: 4. The CDR3 region is CASSTDRGEPQHF. For the CDR3, the DNA is TGTGCCAGCAGCACAGACAGGGGGGAGCCCCAGCATTTT.

The chain links TRBV7-2 to TRBJ2-5; possible D gene TRBD1, 6 bases. Deletions cut 0 bases from V and 2 bases from J, with 7 bases between. CDR3 length: 14 amino acids. Germline lookup yields CDR1 SGHTA and CDR2 FQGNSA. CDR3 coding DNA: TGTGCCAGCAGCTTAGCGGGGGCGCAAGAGACCCAGTACTTC. Its protein is CASSLAGAQETQYF.

This chain joins TRBV7-6 and TRBJ1-1; D is uncertain. Trimming left V 5 bases short and J 6 bases short, with 16 bases between. CDR1 is SGHVS and CDR2 is FNYEAQ in the germline V gene. The CDR3 is 14 residues long. CDR3 sequence (DNA): TGTGCCAGCAGCCCAGTAGGGAGGGAAGCTGAAGCTTTCTTT. Amino acid sequence: CASSPVGREAEAFF.

V and J are TRBV5-1 and TRBJ1-1; D uncertain. Germline assignment: CDR1 SGHRS and CDR2 YFSETQ. This CDR3 has 16 residues. V lost 0 bases to trimming and J lost 5 bases, with 17 bases between them. Here the CDR3 reads CASSLVGLRGGTEAFF. In DNA form, the CDR3 reads TGCGCCAGCAGCTTGGTGGGCCTCCGGGGAGGGACTGAAGCTTTCTTT.

The chain couples TRBV5-1 to TRBJ1-1, with D perhaps TRBD1 (5 bases). The V and J ends lost 0 bases and 1 base respectively, with 13 bases between them. The CDR3 covers 16 residues. The germline CDR1 and CDR2 sequences are SGHRS and YFSETQ. The CDR3 protein is CASSLGPGPTNTEAFF. CDR3 nucleotide sequence: TGCGCCAGCAGCTTGGGGCCAGGGCCTACGAACACTGAAGCTTTCTTT.

The rearrangement uses TRBV9 and TRBJ2-7; 7 positions match TRBD2. Trimming took 1 base from V and 1 from J; bases not matched to a gene: 2. CDR1 and CDR2 (germline): SGDLS, YYNGEE. CDR3 length: 14 amino acids. This CDR3 reads CASSVTGRSYEQYF. For the CDR3, the DNA is TGTGCCAGCAGCGTAACCGGGAGGTCCTACGAGCAGTACTTC.

This clone was observed a few times. V usage is TRBV5-6 and J usage is TRBJ2-3; TRBD2 matches 8 bases. The ends lost 7 bases at V and 2 bases at J; junction bases unmatched: 6. Germline CDR1 SGHDT, CDR2 YYEEEE. CDR3 length equals 14 residues. The CDR3 DNA follows: TGTGCCAGCCGGGGGGGAGTTTCCACAGATACGCAGTATTTT. Translation: CASRGGVSTDTQYF. The full variable domain, rest sourced from reference TRBV5-6 and TRBJ2-3, is DAGVTQSPTHLIKTRGQQVTLRCSPKSGHDTVSWYQQALGQGPQFIFQYYEEEERQRGNFPDRFSGHQFPNYSSELNVNALLLGDSALYLCASRGGVSTDTQYFGPGTRLTVL.